Shown below are 15 T cell receptor beta chains from a single sample sequenced in a study of early T cells in non-severe SARS-CoV-2 infection. Each CDR3 protein is one row after TCRdb ran MiXCR on the 5' RACE reads. The table lists tens of thousands of distinct CDR3 sequences, about 10% of them singletons, with around 4.3% in the top ten. The sample comprised whole blood. The receptors come from an adult who was a healthcare worker with PCR-confirmed SARS-CoV-2 infection or an uninfected control (not recorded which).

This clonotype has ten or more counts. V and J are TRBV7-8 and TRBJ2-1, with D uncertain. Germline CDR1 reads SGHVS; CDR2 reads FQNEAQ. Trimming took 4 bases from V and 5 from J, leaving 9 bases between them. The CDR3 is 13 residues long. The CDR3 loop is CASSWSLNNEQFF. The CDR3 DNA sequence: TGTGCCAGCAGCTGGTCTCTTAACAATGAGCAGTTCTTC.

In this sample, this clonotype turned up many times. V is TRBV2 and J is TRBJ2-2; 8 nucleotides agree with TRBD1. V shed 8 bases, J shed 2 bases, and the junction held 4 bases outside the gene matches. Germline V gene lookup returns CDR1 SNHLY and CDR2 FYNNEI. The CDR3 spans 14 residues. In nucleotides, the CDR3 is TGTGCCAGCTCTGGACAGGGAAACACCGGGGAGCTGTTTTTT. This translates into CASSGQGNTGELFF. The variable domain in full, with the rest retrieved from reference TRBV2 and TRBJ2-2, is EPEVTQTPSHQVTQMGQEVILRCVPISNHLYFYWYRQILGQKVEFLVSFYNNEISEKSEIFDDQFSVERPDGSNFTLKIRSTKLEDSAMYFCASSGQGNTGELFFGEGSRLTVL.

This clonotype was observed many times. The chain links TRBV11-2 to TRBJ2-3; 7 nucleotides agree with TRBD2. The germline gives CDR1 SGHAT, CDR2 FQNNGV. The CDR3 is 17 residues long. V was pared by 1 base and J by 0 bases, with 7 bases of the junction left unmatched. The DNA of the CDR3 is TGTGCCAGCAGCTTAGTCAGGACTAGATGGAGCACAGATACGCAGTATTTT. Its translation: CASSLVRTRWSTDTQYF. The full variable domain, its missing parts supplied by reference TRBV11-2 and TRBJ2-3, is EAGVAQSPRYKIIEKRQSVAFWCNPISGHATLYWYQQILGQGPKLLIQFQNNGVVDDSQLPKDRFSAERLKGVDSTLKIQPAKLEDSAVYLCASSLVRTRWSTDTQYFGPGTRLTVL.

This chain connects TRBV12-3 or TRBV12-4 to TRBJ2-2; D is unresolved. V shed 8 bases and J shed 0 bases, with 7 bases lying between them. The CDR3 covers 13 residues. The CDR3 nucleotides are TGTGCCAGCGATGAGGCGAACACCGGGGAGCTGTTTTTT. It translates to CASDEANTGELFF.

This clonotype was seen ten or more times. V and J are TRBV7-9 and TRBJ2-1; D possibly corresponds to TRBD2 (6 bases). This CDR3 has 12 amino acids. Germline assignment: CDR1 SEHNR and CDR2 FQNEAQ (reference sequence). The V end lost 5 bases, the J end lost 9 bases, and 11 bases lay between the germline ends. The DNA of the CDR3 is TGTGCCAGCAGCGCATACGGGGGTGAGCAGTTCTTC. This sequence encodes CASSAYGGEQFF.

There are a few counts of this clonotype. This sequence joins TRBV20-1 and TRBJ2-5; D is uncertain. The CDR3 runs 14 residues. In germline, CDR1 is DFQATT, CDR2 SNEGSKA (reference sequence). Trimming took 1 base from V and 0 from J, leaving 9 bases between them. Here the CDR3 DNA reads TGCAGTGCTAGAGGAGGCAGTTACCAAGAGACCCAGTACTTC. Its protein product is CSARGGSYQETQYF.

This clonotype appeared a few times. The rearrangement links TRBV6-1 to TRBJ1-6; D unclear. Trimming cost V 6 bases and J 9 bases, with 9 bases left between them. The CDR3 is made up of 12 amino acids. CDR1 MNHNS and CDR2 SASEGT come from the germline V gene. The CDR3 nucleotides are TGTGCCAGCAGGACTGCGGGTTCACCCCTCCACTTT. The encoded protein is CASRTAGSPLHF.

The V and J genes are TRBV9 and TRBJ1-6; D not certain. V lost 3 bases and J 4 bases, leaving 14 bases between the germline ends. The CDR3 length is 16 residues. Per the germline V gene, CDR1 is SGDLS and CDR2 is YYNGEE. CDR3 in amino acids: CASSGSGSGYNSPLHF. DNA of the CDR3: TGTGCCAGCAGCGGGTCCGGGAGCGGTTATAATTCACCCCTCCACTTT.

CDR3 region: CASSSPAMAYGYTF. DNA for the CDR3: TGTGCCAGCAGCTCACCGGCCATGGCCTATGGCTACACCTTC. The chain links TRBV5-4 to TRBJ1-2; D is ambiguous. Germline CDR1 SGHNT, CDR2 YYREEE (reference sequence). The CDR3 runs to 14 residues. Trimming left V 3 bases short and J 4 bases short, with 13 bases between.

This clonotype is labeled as medium-sized. The gene calls are TRBV12-3 or TRBV12-4 and TRBJ2-7; D uncertain. CDR3 length equals 16 residues. Trimming left V 5 bases short and J 0 bases short, with 17 bases between. Written as DNA, the CDR3 is TGTGCCAGCAGTGAGTTTCGGACCGCGTTCTCCTACGAGCAGTACTTC. Translated: CASSEFRTAFSYEQYF.

This clonotype was detected a few times. The chain couples TRBV19 to TRBJ1-2; D call uncertain. Trimming removed 3 bases at V and 8 bases at J, with 13 bases between. From germline, CDR1 is LNHDA and CDR2 SQIVND (reference sequence). This CDR3 has 13 residues. CDR3 nucleotides: TGTGCCAGTAGTATTCACAAAAAAGGAGGCTACACCTTC. Encoded protein: CASSIHKKGGYTF.

This clonotype turned up a few times. The CDR3 DNA reads TGTGCCAGCAGCCCCCCGGGCTCTGGGGCCAACGTCCTGACTTTC. Translated, it gives CASSPPGSGANVLTF. V gene TRBV6-5 combines with J gene TRBJ2-6; D is uncertain. The CDR3 has 15 amino acids. CDR1 and CDR2 (germline): MNHEY, SVGAGI. V was shortened by 6 bases and J by 0 bases, with 9 bases between the two germline ends.

The rearrangement uses TRBV12-3 or TRBV12-4 and TRBJ2-2; D unresolved. V lost 2 bases, J lost 6 bases, and 7 bases lay in between. The CDR3 sequence is 13 residues long. In DNA form, the CDR3 reads TGTGCCAGCAGTTTAATGGGGTCCGGGGAGCTGTTTTTT. It yields the protein CASSLMGSGELFF.

The chain carries TRBV7-2 and TRBJ2-2; 8 bases line up with TRBD2. This CDR3 is 14 amino acids long. Germline CDR1 SGHTA, CDR2 FQGNSA. V was clipped by 5 bases and J by 5 bases; unmatched bases: 4. The CDR3 protein is CASSLRGRTGELFF. As DNA, the CDR3 is TGTGCCAGCAGCCTGCGCGGGAGGACCGGGGAGCTGTTTTTT.

This clonotype was observed a few times. The chain has TRBV18 and TRBJ2-5; D remains unclear. V was cut by 6 bases and J by 5 bases, with 13 bases left in between. The germline CDR1 and CDR2 sequences are KGHSH and LQKENI. This CDR3 comprises 13 residues. The CDR3 DNA follows: TGTGCCAGCTCCCCGAGCAAGGGCGAGACCCAGTACTTC. It specifies CASSPSKGETQYF.